The 24 T cell receptor beta chains given below trace back to one sample, sequenced in a study of PD-L1 blockade in urothelial cancer. Generated by immunoSEQ multiplex PCR, the TCRdb table keeps only in-frame clones and is missing some. The sample lists about 35,000 clones, 82% occurring once. Documented time point: pretreatment peripheral blood. The material was PBMCs, obtained around atezolizumab (anti-PD-L1) treatment. The source of these receptors is a man in his 60s with urothelial cancer.

This clone has just a few counts. The rearrangement joins TRBV9 to TRBJ1-5; 7 nucleotides line up with TRBD1. V lost 4 bases and J lost 3; bases outside the gene matches: 13. CDR3 length: 17 amino acids. Germline CDR1 SGDLS, CDR2 YYNGEE. In DNA form, the CDR3 reads TGTGCCAGCAGCACTCACCGCCAGGGGGATTCCAATCAGCCCCAGCATTTT. Translated: CASSTHRQGDSNQPQHF.

This clone was seen a single time. The rearrangement uses TRBV7-9 and TRBJ1-6; D might be TRBD1 (5 bases). The length of the CDR3 is 15 residues. V lost 0 bases, J lost 5 bases, and 8 bases lay in between. The germline CDR1 and CDR2 sequences are SEHNR and FQNEAQ (reference sequence). The CDR3 is CASSLARGDNSPLHF. The CDR3 region has the DNA TGTGCCAGCAGCTTAGCGCGGGGGGATAATTCACCCCTCCACTTT.

This sequence joins TRBV11-2 and TRBJ2-7; D is unclear. Trimming took off 0 bases at V and 1 base at J, with 7 bases between the two ends. This CDR3 is built from 14 residues. CDR1 and CDR2 from the germline V gene are SGHAT and FQNNGV. CDR3 sequence (DNA): TGTGCCAGCAGCTTAGAATCCCAGTCCTACGAGCAGTACTTC. Amino acid sequence: CASSLESQSYEQYF.

V and J are TRBV5-4 and TRBJ2-3; 8 bases fit TRBD2. Germline V CDR1 and CDR2: SGHNT, YYREEE (reference sequence). The V and J ends lost 4 bases and 8 bases, in that order; junction bases with no gene match: 6. The CDR3 length is 13 residues. The CDR3, as DNA: TGTGCCAGCAGCGGGGGACTAGGGATTACGCAGTATTTT. Its protein is CASSGGLGITQYF.

The CDR3 nucleotides are TGTGCCAGCAGCTTGAAGGCGCGGGGACTAGCGGCGGGGAAGACCCAGTACTTC. Protein: CASSLKARGLAAGKTQYF. The chain recombines TRBV7-2 with TRBJ2-5; 11 bases map to TRBD2. The CDR3 covers 18 residues. V lost 3 bases to trimming and J lost 6 bases; unmatched junction nucleotides: 15. Per the germline V gene, CDR1 is SGHTA and CDR2 is FQGNSA.

This chain links TRBV19 with TRBJ2-1; the match to TRBD2 covers 14 bases. Germline loops: CDR1 LNHDA, CDR2 SQIVND (reference sequence). V lost 2 bases, J lost 5 bases, and 8 bases stayed unmatched. The CDR3 loop spans 18 amino acids. The DNA for the CDR3 is TGTGCCAGTAGTATATCGGTTCAGGGACTAGCGGGGGACAATGAGCAGTTCTTC. Residues: CASSISVQGLAGDNEQFF.

The chain joins TRBV4-1 to TRBJ1-2, with 7 bases lining up with TRBD1. V dropped 4 bases and J dropped 4; count of bases not matched to a gene: 3. The CDR3 length is 13 residues. The germline V gene encodes CDR1 MGHRA and CDR2 YSYEKL. CDR3 DNA: TGCGCCAGCAGCCCAAGGACAGGCTATGGCTACACCTTC. It is translated as CASSPRTGYGYTF.

V gene TRBV5-8 combines with J gene TRBJ2-7; no firm D call. With 1 base removed from V and 2 bases from J, the gap between germline ends came to 10 bases. CDR1 is SGHTS, CDR2 YDEGEE, per germline. There are 14 residues in the CDR3. This CDR3 reads CASSLTPVTYEQYF. The DNA for the CDR3 is TGTGCCAGCAGCTTGACCCCGGTGACCTACGAGCAGTACTTC.

In its sample, this clone was seen once. This chain links TRBV5-1 with TRBJ2-7, with a possible D match to TRBD2 (7 bases). CDR1 and CDR2 (germline): SGHRS, YFSETQ. The CDR3 totals 13 residues. V lost 0 bases and J 6 bases, leaving 10 bases between the germline ends. This CDR3 reads CASSLEGEGEQYF. The CDR3 DNA is TGCGCCAGCAGCTTGGAGGGGGAGGGCGAGCAGTACTTC.

J is TRBJ2-2 and V is TRBV9; maybe TRBD2 (6 bases). The V gene's germline CDR1 is SGDLS and CDR2 YYNGEE. V lost 7 bases to trimming and J lost 0 bases, with 10 bases between them. The CDR3 is made up of 14 amino acids. DNA of the CDR3: TGTGCCAGCGACCGGGACTCGAACACCGGGGAGCTGTTTTTT. Encoded protein: CASDRDSNTGELFF.

The chain has TRBV30 and TRBJ1-6; D is ambiguous. The germline gives CDR1 GTSNPN, CDR2 SVGIG (reference sequence). The V end was cut by 2 bases, the J end by 8 bases, with 16 bases between. CDR3 size: 15 residues. Here the CDR3 reads CAWSREGLQDSPLHF. Here the CDR3 DNA reads TGTGCCTGGAGTCGAGAGGGCCTTCAGGATTCACCCCTCCACTTT. Full variable domain (remainder filled in from reference TRBV30 and TRBJ1-6): SQTIHQWPATLVQPVGSPLSLECTVEGTSNPNLYWYRQAAGRGLQLLFYSVGIGQISSEVPQNLSASRPQDRQFILSSKKLLLSDSGFYLCAWSREGLQDSPLHFGNGTRLTVT.

V usage is TRBV6-1 and J usage is TRBJ1-5; 10 bases match TRBD1. V trimming: 6 bases; J trimming: 0 bases; junction bases outside the gene matches: 2. This CDR3 comprises 15 residues. CDR1 is MNHNS and CDR2 is SASEGT in the germline V gene. The CDR3, as DNA: TGTGCCAGCAGAGGGACAGGGGATAGCAATCAGCCCCAGCATTTT. This sequence encodes CASRGTGDSNQPQHF.

V and J are TRBV7-8 and TRBJ2-7, with 8 positions matching TRBD1. The CDR3 length is 15 residues. The junction had 6 bases not matched to a gene; V was cut back by 3 bases and J by 2 bases. CDR1 is SGHVS, CDR2 FQNEAQ, per germline. The chain's CDR3 is CASSFGGTGPYEQYF. Here the CDR3 DNA reads TGTGCCAGCAGCTTCGGAGGGACAGGCCCCTACGAGCAGTACTTC.

The V call is TRBV6-5, the J call TRBJ2-1; no reliable D call. Germline V gives CDR1 MNHEY, CDR2 SVGAGI. The V end lost 7 bases, the J end lost 6 bases, and 13 bases lay between the germline ends. This CDR3 has 13 residues. CDR3 protein: CASNQNGLNEQFF. CDR3 DNA sequence: TGTGCCAGCAACCAAAATGGCCTCAATGAGCAGTTCTTC.

The chain carries TRBV4-1 and TRBJ2-7; 9 bases map to TRBD2. Germline V gene sequence: CDR1 MGHRA, CDR2 YSYEKL. This CDR3 is built from 15 residues. Trimming took 0 bases from V and 6 from J; bases not matched to a gene: 6. The CDR3 DNA follows: TGCGCCAGCAGCCAAGATCCTAGCGGGGTAAGCGAGCAGTACTTC. Amino acids: CASSQDPSGVSEQYF.

The chain carries TRBV28 and TRBJ1-1; TRBD1 matches 7 bases. This CDR3 comprises 14 residues. The germline V gene encodes CDR1 MDHEN and CDR2 SYDVKM. V dropped 6 bases and J dropped 1; count of bases not matched to a gene: 5. The DNA of the CDR3 is TGTGCCAGCAGATCCGGGACAGCGAACACTGAAGCTTTCTTT. Translated: CASRSGTANTEAFF. Combining the CDR3 with reference TRBV28 and TRBJ1-1 gives the whole variable domain DVKVTQSSRYLVKRTGEKVFLECVQDMDHENMFWYRQDPGLGLRLIYFSYDVKMKEKGDIPEGYSVSREKKERFSLILESASTNQTSMYLCASRSGTANTEAFFGQGTRLTVV.

CDR3 coding DNA: TGTGCCAGCATCAATCGGGGGAATTCACCCCTCCACTTT. This gives the protein CASINRGNSPLHF. This rearrangement joins TRBV2 to TRBJ1-6; D may be TRBD1 (5 bases). Germline CDR1 reads SNHLY; CDR2 reads FYNNEI. The CDR3 sequence is 13 residues long. V was trimmed by 7 bases and J by 7 bases, leaving 11 bases between them.

The sample holds a few counts of this clone. The CDR3 DNA sequence: TGTGCCAGCAGAGGACAGGCTCGCGGGGAGCTGTTTTTT. This encodes CASRGQARGELFF. The chain links TRBV2 to TRBJ2-2; 7 bases fit TRBD1. The CDR3 extends over 13 amino acids. The V gene end was trimmed by 6 bases and the J gene end by 7 bases; junction bases not matched to a gene: 5. Germline CDR1 reads SNHLY; CDR2 reads FYNNEI.

The CDR3 sequence is CAWRGGRAAFF. The CDR3 coding sequence is TGTGCCTGGAGAGGGGGCAGAGCAGCTTTCTTT. This chain links TRBV30 with TRBJ1-1; 7 bases are shared with TRBD1. The CDR3 consists of 11 residues. Germline assignment: CDR1 GTSNPN and CDR2 SVGIG (reference sequence). The junction had 5 bases not matched to a gene; V was cut back by 3 bases and J by 10 bases. The full variable domain, with the rest looked up from reference TRBV30 and TRBJ1-1, is SQTIHQWPATLVQPVGSPLSLECTVEGTSNPNLYWYRQAAGRGLQLLFYSVGIGQISSEVPQNLSASRPQDRQFILSSKKLLLSDSGFYLCAWRGGRAAFFGQGTRLTVV.

The genes are TRBV2 and TRBJ2-1; 8 bases are shared with TRBD1. The ends lost 1 base at V and 3 bases at J; junction bases unmatched: 8. The CDR3 loop spans 17 amino acids. The germline V gene has CDR1 SNHLY and CDR2 FYNNEI. The CDR3 region is CASSEGWQGAFYNEQFF. Written as DNA, the CDR3 is TGTGCCAGCAGTGAAGGTTGGCAGGGGGCTTTCTACAATGAGCAGTTCTTC.

The chain recombines TRBV19 with TRBJ1-5; the match to TRBD1 covers 8 bases. Trimming removed 4 bases from V and 3 bases from J; junction bases left unmatched: 8. This CDR3 spans 16 amino acids. The germline gives CDR1 LNHDA, CDR2 SQIVND (reference sequence). This chain's CDR3 is CASSTGQGNLNQPQHF. For the CDR3, the DNA is TGTGCCAGTAGTACAGGACAGGGTAATCTCAATCAGCCCCAGCATTTT. The full variable domain, completed using reference TRBV19 and TRBJ1-5, is DGGITQSPKYLFRKEGQNVTLSCEQNLNHDAMYWYRQDPGQGLRLIYYSQIVNDFQKGDIAEGYSVSREKKESFPLTVTSAQKNPTAFYLCASSTGQGNLNQPQHFGDGTRLSIL.

This clone was observed a few times. The chain recombines TRBV18 with TRBJ1-1, with a tentative D call TRBD1 (5 bases). V lost 3 bases and J lost 1, with 18 bases in between. CDR1 KGHSH and CDR2 LQKENI come from the germline V gene. The CDR3 length is 17 residues. The CDR3, as DNA: TGTGCCAGCTCACCCTTTACGGGGGAAATGGGGAACACTGAAGCTTTCTTT. Translated, it gives CASSPFTGEMGNTEAFF.

This chain joins TRBV4-2 and TRBJ2-1, with D possibly matching TRBD1 (6 bases). Looked up from germline, CDR1 is LGHNA and CDR2 is YNFKEQ. The V and J ends lost 1 base and 11 bases respectively, with 27 bases between them. There are 18 residues in the CDR3. CDR3 sequence: CASSQAPPQGFSYRKQFF. The CDR3 DNA is TGTGCCAGCAGCCAAGCCCCCCCCCAGGGGTTCAGTTACCGGAAGCAGTTCTTC.

There are a few counts of this clone. The V gene is TRBV5-1, the J gene TRBJ2-1, with D maybe TRBD2 (6 bases). The length of the CDR3 is 15 residues. V was shortened by 4 bases and J by 4 bases, with 15 bases between the two germline ends. Germline V gene sequence: CDR1 SGHRS, CDR2 YFSETQ. CDR3 sequence (DNA): TGCGCCAGCAGCCCGGCCCAGGGAGGTTACAATGAGCAGTTCTTC. Its translation: CASSPAQGGYNEQFF. The whole variable domain, remainder taken from reference TRBV5-1 and TRBJ2-1, is KAGVTQTPRYLIKTRGQQVTLSCSPISGHRSVSWYQQTPGQGLQFLFEYFSETQRNKGNFPGRFSGRQFSNSRSEMNVSTLELGDSALYLCASSPAQGGYNEQFFGPGTRLTVL.